This entry lists 14 T cell receptor beta chains sequenced from one sample in a study of T cells in Graves' hyperthyroidism and ophthalmopathy. Researchers amplified the TCR beta CDR3 regions from RNA transcripts. The HTBI primer set drove a first-round RT-PCR of the TCR CDR3. Via MiXCR, TCRdb re-called the multiplex PCR reads, giving one row per CDR3 protein. The data show approximately 740,000 distinct CDR3 sequences, 14% seen once. The specimen was blood. The receptors here all came from a woman younger than 35 with Graves' hyperthyroidism.

This clonotype was seen a handful of times. This sequence joins TRBV7-6 and TRBJ2-3, with TRBD2 as a possible D gene (6 bases). The germline V gene has CDR1 SGHVS and CDR2 FNYEAQ. The CDR3 sequence is 15 residues long. Trimming removed 0 bases from V and 6 bases from J, with 13 bases in between. CDR3 nucleotide sequence: TGTGCCAGCAGCTTAGCGAGACGGGAGCCTGATACGCAGTATTTT. Residues: CASSLARREPDTQYF.

This clonotype was seen repeatedly, ten times or more. The chain employs TRBV28 and TRBJ2-7, with 13 positions matching TRBD2. The trim removed 7 bases at V and 2 bases at J, leaving 5 bases unmatched. CDR3 length equals 15 residues. The germline V gene encodes CDR1 MDHEN and CDR2 SYDVKM. The CDR3 protein is CASKGGLAGTYEQYF. The CDR3 DNA reads as TGTGCCAGCAAGGGGGGACTAGCGGGGACCTACGAGCAGTACTTC.

This clonotype was seen a handful of times. The rearrangement joins TRBV18 to TRBJ1-2; the match to TRBD1 covers 10 bases. This CDR3 spans 16 amino acids. From germline, CDR1 is KGHSH and CDR2 LQKENI. V shed 6 bases, J shed 8 bases, and the junction held 15 bases outside the gene matches. DNA for the CDR3: TGTGCCAGCTCGCCGTCCCGGGACAGGGGATCCGGGGGCTACACCTTC. It translates to CASSPSRDRGSGGYTF.

This clonotype was observed at least ten times. This chain uses TRBV3-1 with TRBJ1-1, with D uncertain. The CDR3 loop spans 14 amino acids. Trimming removed 1 base at V and 3 bases at J, with 9 bases between. Germline CDR1 is LGHDT and CDR2 is YNNKEL (reference sequence). The CDR3 coding sequence is TGTGCCAGCAGCCAAGTTTTGCGGGACACTGAAGCTTTCTTT. Translating it yields CASSQVLRDTEAFF.

CDR3 sequence: CSARRGGTYEQYF. The CDR3 DNA reads as TGCAGTGCTAGGCGGGGCGGAACCTACGAGCAGTACTTC. The chain joins TRBV20-1 to TRBJ2-7; perhaps TRBD2 as D (6 bases). Germline-derived CDR1 and CDR2 are DFQATT and SNEGSKA (reference sequence). V lost 3 bases to trimming and J lost 2 bases, with 11 bases between them. The CDR3 consists of 13 residues.

Only a few counts were recorded for this clonotype. The CDR3 nucleotides are TGCGCCAGCAGTGAGTCAATTTTCAGGGAGCTGTTTTTT. Translating it yields CASSESIFRELFF. The chain links TRBV10-1 to TRBJ2-2; D call uncertain. Germline lookup yields CDR1 WNHNN and CDR2 SYGVQD (reference sequence). The V gene lost 0 bases and the J gene lost 9 bases, with 8 bases spanning the gap. This CDR3 has 13 residues.

This clonotype was found a few times. Written as DNA, the CDR3 is TGTGCCACCCTCGGCCCCGGGACAGGGTCTAACACTGAAGCTTTCTTT. This sequence encodes CATLGPGTGSNTEAFF. The J gene is TRBJ1-1, the V gene TRBV27, with 9 bases fitting TRBD1. This CDR3 is 16 amino acids long. After removal of 10 bases from V and 2 bases from J, the junction contained 14 bases not matched to a gene. Germline V gene lookup returns CDR1 MNHEY and CDR2 SMNVEV (reference sequence).

The rearrangement links TRBV11-3 to TRBJ2-5; 9 bases align to TRBD1. V dropped 5 bases and J dropped 4; count of bases not matched to a gene: 14. The CDR3 is made up of 17 amino acids. Per germline, CDR1 SGHNT and CDR2 YENEEA. CDR3 bases: TGTGCCAGCAGCATCTTAGCCGGGACAGGGTTGGGAGAGACCCAGTACTTC. Its protein product is CASSILAGTGLGETQYF. Full variable domain (rest looked up from reference TRBV11-3 and TRBJ2-5): EAGVVQSPRYKIIEKKQPVAFWCNPISGHNTLYWYLQNLGQGPELLIRYENEEAVDDSQLPKDRFSAERLKGVDSTLKIQPAELGDSAVYLCASSILAGTGLGETQYFGPGTRLLVL.

This clonotype was seen many times. The chain has TRBV3-1 and TRBJ2-1, with 11 bases matching TRBD2. Per the germline V gene, CDR1 is LGHDT and CDR2 is YNNKEL (reference sequence). With 1 base clipped from V and 8 bases from J, the junction kept 4 bases outside the gene matches. The CDR3 covers 15 residues. The CDR3 DNA reads TGTGCCAGCAGCCAAGGACTAGCGGGACGGGATGAGCAGTTCTTC. Its translation is CASSQGLAGRDEQFF.

This clonotype was seen at least ten times. The V call is TRBV2, the J call TRBJ2-7; D is perhaps TRBD1 (5 bases). Trimming pared 4 bases from V and 2 bases from J, leaving 15 bases between. Germline CDR1 SNHLY, CDR2 FYNNEI. CDR3 length: 15 residues. This CDR3 reads CASSVGQGGTYEQYF. Written as DNA, the CDR3 is TGTGCCAGCAGTGTAGGGCAGGGCGGTACCTACGAGCAGTACTTC.

This clonotype showed up many times. The chain recombines TRBV7-2 with TRBJ1-6; perhaps TRBD1 as D (5 bases). Germline V lookup: CDR1 SGHTA, CDR2 FQGNSA. The CDR3 runs 18 residues. Trimming cost V 1 base and J 0 bases, with 13 bases left between them. CDR3 nucleotide sequence: TGTGCCAGCAGCTTAGTTGGGCAGGGTCGCTCCTATAATTCACCCCTCCACTTT. It codes for CASSLVGQGRSYNSPLHF.

This clonotype was detected only a few times. V is TRBV25-1 and J is TRBJ1-2, with a weak D call TRBD1 (5 bases). The CDR3 spans 14 residues. Trimming stripped 3 bases from V and 4 bases from J, with 12 bases between. Looked up from germline, CDR1 is MGHDK and CDR2 is SYGVNS. CDR3 sequence: CASSDRVLGYGYTF. DNA of the CDR3: TGTGCCAGCAGTGACAGGGTGTTGGGCTATGGCTACACCTTC.

This clonotype was found many times. The rearrangement joins TRBV6-5 to TRBJ2-7, with TRBD1 as a possible D gene (6 bases). The germline gives CDR1 MNHEY, CDR2 SVGAGI. Trimming left V 2 bases short and J 2 bases short, with 10 bases between. CDR3 length: 14 amino acids. CDR3 in DNA: TGTGCCAGCAGTTACATGGGACATACCTACGAGCAGTACTTC. Translated: CASSYMGHTYEQYF.

The chain joins TRBV29-1 to TRBJ1-2, with D possibly TRBD1 on 5 matching bases. The germline gives CDR1 SQVTM, CDR2 ANQGSEA. This CDR3 has 13 amino acids. The V end lost 6 bases, the J end lost 5 bases, and 16 bases lay between the germline ends. CDR3 DNA: TGCAGCGTCTCTGAGGGGCTTCTTTATGGCTACACCTTC. Translation gives CSVSEGLLYGYTF.